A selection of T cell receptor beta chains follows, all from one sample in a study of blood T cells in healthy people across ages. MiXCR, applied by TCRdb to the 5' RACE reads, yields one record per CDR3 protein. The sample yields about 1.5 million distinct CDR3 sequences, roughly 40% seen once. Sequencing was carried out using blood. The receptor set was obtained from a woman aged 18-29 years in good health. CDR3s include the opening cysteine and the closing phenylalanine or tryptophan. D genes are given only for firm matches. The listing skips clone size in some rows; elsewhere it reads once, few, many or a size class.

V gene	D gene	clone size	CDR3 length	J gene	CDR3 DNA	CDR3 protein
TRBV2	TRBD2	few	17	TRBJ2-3	TGTGCCAGAAGTGGTGGGCTAGCGGCACCTAGCACAGATACGCAGTATTTT	CARSGGLAAPSTDTQYF
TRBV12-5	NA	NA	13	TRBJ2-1	TGTGCTAGTGGTCGGGGGATCCTGGATGAGCAGTTCTTC	CASGRGILDEQFF
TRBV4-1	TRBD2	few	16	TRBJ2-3	TGCGCCAGCAGCCAAGTAGTTAGCGGGAGTGCAGATACGCAGTATTTT	CASSQVVSGSADTQYF
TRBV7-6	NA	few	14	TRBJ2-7	TGTGCCAGCAGCCCGGCACAGGGTGGTTACGAGCAGTACTTC	CASSPAQGGYEQYF
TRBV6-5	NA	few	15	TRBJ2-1	TGTGCCAGCAGTTTGACGCAGGGGTCCTACAATGAGCAGTTCTTC	CASSLTQGSYNEQFF
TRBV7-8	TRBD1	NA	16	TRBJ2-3	TGTGCCAGCAGCTTAGATATTGGAACAGGGGCAGATACGCAGTATTTT	CASSLDIGTGADTQYF
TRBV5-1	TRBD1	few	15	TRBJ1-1	TGCGCCAGCAGCGCGTGGACAGGCTCGGGTACTGAAGCTTTCTTT	CASSAWTGSGTEAFF
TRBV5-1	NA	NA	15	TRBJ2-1	TGCGCCAGCACCCAGTGGGCGGGGCTTTTGGATGAGCAGTTCTTC	CASTQWAGLLDEQFF
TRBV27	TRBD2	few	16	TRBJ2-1	TGTGCCAGCAGTTCCCTTAAAATGCGGGAGGGCGATGAGCAGTTCTTC	CASSSLKMREGDEQFF
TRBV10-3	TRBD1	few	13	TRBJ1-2	TGTGCCATCAGTGAGGACAGGGGAGGTGGCTACACCTTC	CAISEDRGGGYTF
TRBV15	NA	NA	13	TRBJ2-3	TGTGCCACCAGCGGATCCCGGGAGCGTACGCAGTATTTT	CATSGSRERTQYF
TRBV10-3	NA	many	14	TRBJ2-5	TGTGCCATCAAGTCCCTGGGAGGCCAAGAGACCCAGTACTTC	CAIKSLGGQETQYF
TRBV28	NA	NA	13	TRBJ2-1	TGTGCCAGCAGAGAAATCAGGGTGAGTGGGCAGTTCTTC	CASREIRVSGQFF
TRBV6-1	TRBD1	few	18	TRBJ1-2	TGTGCCAGCAGTCTTAAGCAACCCGGGACAGGGGCCGGGCGTGGCTACACCTTC	CASSLKQPGTGAGRGYTF
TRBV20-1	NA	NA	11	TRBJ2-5	TGCAGTGCCTACAGGCTAGAGACCCAGTACTTC	CSAYRLETQYF
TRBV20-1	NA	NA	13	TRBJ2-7	TGCAGTGCTAGGGTCGGTGTTGGTCACGAGCAGTACTTC	CSARVGVGHEQYF
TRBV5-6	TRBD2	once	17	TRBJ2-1	TGTGCCAGCAGCTTCGGGCGAGCGGGGACCTCCTACAATGAGCAGTTCTTC	CASSFGRAGTSYNEQFF
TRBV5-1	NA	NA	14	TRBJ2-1	TGCGCCAGCAGCTTGGGTGGGCCCTTGAATGAGCAGTTCTTC	CASSLGGPLNEQFF
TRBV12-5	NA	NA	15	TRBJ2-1	TGTGCTAGTGGGCCGGGGCAGGGAATTTCGAATGAGCAGTTCTTC	CASGPGQGISNEQFF
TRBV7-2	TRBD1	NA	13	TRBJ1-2	TGTGCCAGCAGCTCTCAGGGGGGGAATGGCTACACCTTC	CASSSQGGNGYTF
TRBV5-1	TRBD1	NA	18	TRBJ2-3	TGCGCCAGCAGCCTAAGGACAGGGGGCGAAAGAGAGGAGGTTACGCAGTATTTT	CASSLRTGGEREEVTQYF
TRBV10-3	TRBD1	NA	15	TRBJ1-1	TGTGCCATCAGCGACCAAGGACAGGGGCAGGTCGGAGCTTTCTTT	CAISDQGQGQVGAFF
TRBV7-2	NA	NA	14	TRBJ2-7	TGTGCCAGCAGCGGACGACGTATCCCCTACGAGCAGTACTTC	CASSGRRIPYEQYF
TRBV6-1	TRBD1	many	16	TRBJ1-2	TGTGCCAGCAGTGAGGGACAGGGGTTATCTATTCGTGGCTACACCTTC	CASSEGQGLSIRGYTF